These 21 T cell receptor beta chains were all obtained from the same sample, sequenced in a study of cytomegalovirus exposure and HLA in healthy donors. The protocol was immunoSEQ multiplex PCR, while the TCRdb copy is restricted to in-frame clones and leaves out a portion. Of 190,000 or so clones in the sample, about 80% were seen once. The material sequenced was PBMCs. The origin of the receptors is a young woman in good health and CMV-seropositive.

A single count supports this clone. The chain employs TRBV5-5 and TRBJ2-3; 8 bases fit TRBD1. The CDR3 extends over 15 amino acids. The junction had 3 bases not matched to a gene; V was cut back by 2 bases and J by 1 base. Looked up from germline, CDR1 is SGHKS and CDR2 is YYEKEE (reference sequence). The CDR3 sequence: CASSLAGGRTDTQYF. In DNA form, the CDR3 reads TGTGCCAGCAGCTTAGCAGGGGGCCGCACAGATACGCAGTATTTT.

The J gene is TRBJ1-2, the V gene TRBV6-5, with TRBD1 matching 7 bases. The CDR3 loop spans 14 amino acids. Germline V gene sequence: CDR1 MNHEY, CDR2 SVGAGI. Trimming cost V 0 bases and J 4 bases; bases outside gene matches: 2. This chain's CDR3 is CASSYSGQPYGYTF. CDR3 in DNA: TGTGCCAGCAGTTACTCGGGACAGCCCTATGGCTACACCTTC.

This clone appeared once. The V gene is TRBV18, the J gene TRBJ1-2, with TRBD1 matching over 10 bases. The CDR3 consists of 18 residues. The V gene's germline CDR1 is KGHSH and CDR2 LQKENI. Losses at the gene ends were 1 base for V and 0 bases for J; bases not matched to a gene: 8. CDR3 sequence: CASSPRPGQGSANYGYTF. CDR3 DNA: TGTGCCAGCTCACCACGACCGGGACAGGGGTCCGCTAACTATGGCTACACCTTC.

The chain carries TRBV10-1 and TRBJ2-2; 7 bases align to TRBD1. Germline V gene data show CDR1 as WNHNN and CDR2 as SYGVQD (reference sequence). The CDR3 has 18 residues. V shed 2 bases and J 3 bases; nucleotides not matched to a gene: 12. The CDR3 sequence: CASSETYRDRVYTGELFF. The CDR3 DNA follows: TGCGCCAGCAGTGAGACATACCGGGACAGAGTTTACACCGGGGAGCTGTTTTTT.

The chain uses TRBV19 and TRBJ2-7; TRBD1 matches at 7 bases. Germline V gives CDR1 LNHDA, CDR2 SQIVND (reference sequence). V gave up 10 bases and J gave up 2 bases; unmatched junction bases: 11. The CDR3 extends over 14 amino acids. CDR3 DNA: TGTGCCACCTCTCCAGGGGGTCTTCCCTACGAGCAGTACTTC. As protein: CATSPGGLPYEQYF.

The gene calls are TRBV11-2 and TRBJ2-2; weak D call: TRBD1 (6 bases). The CDR3 is made up of 12 amino acids. Germline CDR1 is SGHAT and CDR2 is FQNNGV. Trimming shortened V by 5 bases and J by 7 bases, and 8 bases separated the two germline ends. Here the CDR3 DNA reads TGTGCCAGCAGCCCGGGACACGGGGAGCTGTTTTTT. It is translated as CASSPGHGELFF.

This chain uses TRBV2 with TRBJ1-2; 7 bases fit TRBD1. The germline V gene has CDR1 SNHLY and CDR2 FYNNEI. Trimming cost V 5 bases and J 13 bases; bases outside gene matches: 13. The CDR3 runs to 13 residues. The CDR3 DNA is TGTGCCAGCAGTAATATGGCAGGGGGGCAATTCACCTTC. Residues: CASSNMAGGQFTF. Using reference TRBV2 and TRBJ1-2 for the parts outside the CDR3, the full variable domain is EPEVTQTPSHQVTQMGQEVILRCVPISNHLYFYWYRQILGQKVEFLVSFYNNEISEKSEIFDDQFSVERPDGSNFTLKIRSTKLEDSAMYFCASSNMAGGQFTFGSGTRLTVV.

The chain couples TRBV6-4 to TRBJ2-6; weak D call: TRBD2 (5 bases). The CDR3 sequence is 15 residues long. CDR1 and CDR2 (germline): MRHNA, SNTAGT. The V and J ends lost 4 bases and 1 base respectively, with 8 bases between them. The CDR3 is CASSAGVSGANVLTF. The CDR3 DNA reads as TGTGCCAGCAGTGCCGGGGTATCTGGGGCCAACGTCCTGACTTTC.

The chain employs TRBV29-1 and TRBJ1-2; the D is unclear. V was trimmed by 3 bases and J by 2 bases, leaving 10 bases between them. CDR3 size: 13 residues. Germline-derived CDR1 and CDR2 are SQVTM and ANQGSEA. The CDR3 bases are TGCAGCGTTGACAACAGAGAGAACTATGGCTACACCTTC. Translation: CSVDNRENYGYTF.

This clone was seen more than once but under ten times. This rearrangement joins TRBV5-1 to TRBJ2-1; unclear D gene. The CDR3 loop spans 15 amino acids. Trimming took 1 base from V and 1 from J, leaving 9 bases between them. The germline V gene has CDR1 SGHRS and CDR2 YFSETQ. The CDR3 bases are TGCGCCAGCAGCTTGACAGCCTCATCCTACAATGAGCAGTTCTTC. Its translation is CASSLTASSYNEQFF.

This sequence joins TRBV7-8 and TRBJ2-3; 13 bases line up with TRBD2. The CDR3 has 18 amino acids. The J segment lost 6 bases and the V segment lost 1 base, leaving 10 bases of the junction unmatched. The germline gives CDR1 SGHVS, CDR2 FQNEAQ. The CDR3 DNA follows: TGTGCCAGCAGCTTAGAGTGGACTAGCGGGGGACCGGGGGATACGCAGTATTTT. Amino acid sequence: CASSLEWTSGGPGDTQYF. The full variable domain, with the rest looked up from reference TRBV7-8 and TRBJ2-3, is GAGVSQSPRYKVAKRGQDVALRCDPISGHVSLFWYQQALGQGPEFLTYFQNEAQLDKSGLPSDRFFAERPEGSVSTLKIQRTQQEDSAVYLCASSLEWTSGGPGDTQYFGPGTRLTVL.

The chain links TRBV4-3 to TRBJ2-5; a weak D match, TRBD1 (5 bases). Deletions cut 4 bases from V and 0 bases from J, with 18 bases between. The CDR3 contains 17 residues. In germline, CDR1 is LGHNA, CDR2 YSLEER. The CDR3 coding sequence is TGCGCCAGCAGCCGCCTTGGTGGGGCCATGTACCAAGAGACCCAGTACTTC. Translated, it gives CASSRLGGAMYQETQYF.

The chain employs TRBV5-1 and TRBJ1-2, with 7 bases that match TRBD1. This CDR3 comprises 15 residues. CDR1 and CDR2 (germline): SGHRS, YFSETQ. Trimming at V came to 2 bases and at J to 3 bases, leaving 7 bases not matched to a gene. The CDR3 DNA sequence: TGCGCCAGCAGCTTCCGGGACAGAGAGGACTATGGCTACACCTTC. It specifies CASSFRDREDYGYTF. The full variable domain, with the rest looked up from reference TRBV5-1 and TRBJ1-2, is KAGVTQTPRYLIKTRGQQVTLSCSPISGHRSVSWYQQTPGQGLQFLFEYFSETQRNKGNFPGRFSGRQFSNSRSEMNVSTLELGDSALYLCASSFRDREDYGYTFGSGTRLTVV.

This clone has more than one count but fewer than ten. CDR3 sequence reads: CASSPQQGVTTEAFF. The CDR3 region has the DNA TGTGCCAGTAGTCCCCAACAGGGAGTGACCACTGAAGCTTTCTTT. The chain is built from TRBV19 and TRBJ1-1; D is possibly TRBD1 (6 bases). The CDR3 length is 15 residues. The V end was cut by 5 bases, the J end by 4 bases, with 17 bases between. The germline V gene encodes CDR1 LNHDA and CDR2 SQIVND (reference sequence).

The rearrangement joins TRBV5-4 to TRBJ2-5, with 8 nucleotides matching TRBD2. Germline V gene lookup returns CDR1 SGHNT and CDR2 YYREEE (reference sequence). The J segment lost 7 bases and the V segment lost 3 bases, leaving 8 bases of the junction unmatched. CDR3 length: 14 amino acids. This CDR3 is CASSSGGSAGTQYF. In DNA, the CDR3 is TGTGCCAGCAGCTCGGGAGGGTCCGCTGGGACCCAGTACTTC.

This chain connects TRBV18 to TRBJ1-4; D unresolved. The CDR3 extends over 12 amino acids. V lost 4 bases and J 5 bases, leaving 5 bases between the germline ends. The germline CDR1 and CDR2 sequences are KGHSH and LQKENI. The CDR3 loop is CASSQQNEKLFF. Written as DNA, the CDR3 is TGTGCCAGCTCACAGCAAAATGAAAAACTGTTTTTT.

J is TRBJ1-3 and V is TRBV9; 7 bases are a match to TRBD1. From germline, CDR1 is SGDLS and CDR2 YYNGEE. This CDR3 has 15 amino acids. V gave up 0 bases and J gave up 1 base; unmatched junction bases: 1. CDR3 in DNA: TGTGCCAGCAGCGTAGAACAGGGGTCTGGAAACACCATATATTTT. It is translated as CASSVEQGSGNTIYF. The full variable domain, completed using reference TRBV9 and TRBJ1-3, is DSGVTQTPKHLITATGQRVTLRCSPRSGDLSVYWYQQSLDQGLQFLIQYYNGEERAKGNILERFSAQQFPDLHSELNLSSLELGDSALYFCASSVEQGSGNTIYFGEGSWLTVV.

The chain couples TRBV6-1 to TRBJ1-2, with 7 bases aligning to TRBD1. The CDR3 has 15 amino acids. Germline CDR1 is MNHNS and CDR2 is SASEGT. The junction had 11 bases not matched to a gene; V was cut back by 2 bases and J by 8 bases. DNA for the CDR3: TGTGCCAGCAGTGAATTGTACAGGGGAGAAGGGGGCTACACCTTC. Its translation: CASSELYRGEGGYTF.

This sequence joins TRBV28 and TRBJ2-7; TRBD1 aligns across 7 bases. Unmatched junction bases numbered 6, after V lost 5 bases and J lost 2 bases. This CDR3 contains 14 residues. The germline CDR1 and CDR2 sequences are MDHEN and SYDVKM. In nucleotides, the CDR3 is TGTGCCAGCAGTACACCGGGACAGCCCTACGAGCAGTACTTC. It yields the protein CASSTPGQPYEQYF.

The chain links TRBV5-1 to TRBJ1-5, with 7 nucleotides matching TRBD1. V dropped 4 bases and J dropped 5; count of bases not matched to a gene: 6. The CDR3 loop spans 14 amino acids. Germline CDR1 is SGHRS and CDR2 is YFSETQ. As DNA, the CDR3 is TGCGCCAGCAGCCCCGACAGGGCGGATCAGCCCCAGCATTTT. This encodes CASSPDRADQPQHF.

In this sample, this clone turned up a few times. The chain couples TRBV27 to TRBJ1-5; D is perhaps TRBD1 (5 bases). The germline CDR1 and CDR2 sequences are MNHEY and SMNVEV (reference sequence). The CDR3 runs to 15 residues. Trimming cost V 2 bases and J 7 bases, with 15 bases left between them. The CDR3 DNA is TGTGCCAGCAGTTTACGGGCAGGGATGGGGCAGCCCCAGCATTTT. It specifies CASSLRAGMGQPQHF.